The 28 T cell receptor beta chains below were found in one sample sequenced in a study of blood T cell repertoires in COVID-19. Sequencing used immunoSEQ multiplex PCR; TCRdb keeps in-frame clones, though not all of them. This table holds 370,000 or so clones, about 80% found once. The sample taken for sequencing was peripheral blood. These receptors were taken from a human donor with acute or convalescent COVID-19. The donor label of this sample is uncertain.

This chain links TRBV4-1 with TRBJ2-1; 9 nucleotides line up with TRBD1. V shed 1 base and J 7 bases; nucleotides not matched to a gene: 5. The CDR3 runs 15 residues. From germline, CDR1 is MGHRA and CDR2 YSYEKL. The CDR3 protein is CASSQGGQGWNEQFF. As DNA, the CDR3 is TGCGCCAGCAGCCAAGGGGGACAGGGATGGAATGAGCAGTTCTTC.

This rearrangement joins TRBV5-4 to TRBJ2-1, with 10 positions matching TRBD2. V was pared by 4 bases and J by 11 bases, with 15 bases of the junction left unmatched. Germline values: CDR1 SGHNT, CDR2 YYREEE (reference sequence). The CDR3 covers 16 residues. This CDR3 is CASSQLAGSVGYKQFF. Here the CDR3 DNA reads TGTGCCAGCAGCCAACTAGCGGGGTCCGTGGGGTATAAGCAGTTCTTC.

The V call is TRBV7-2, the J call TRBJ2-7, with D possibly matching TRBD2 (5 bases). Germline CDR1 and CDR2: SGHTA and FQGNSA. This CDR3 comprises 13 residues. Trimming removed 5 bases from V and 3 bases from J, with 11 bases in between. CDR3 sequence reads: CASSPRRFYEQYF. CDR3 coding DNA: TGTGCCAGCAGCCCCCGGAGGTTCTACGAGCAGTACTTC.

V is TRBV7-9 and J is TRBJ1-3, with a weak D call TRBD1 (6 bases). The V end was cut by 5 bases, the J end by 1 base, with 12 bases between. This CDR3 has 15 residues. Germline V gene sequence: CDR1 SEHNR, CDR2 FQNEAQ (reference sequence). CDR3 coding DNA: TGTGCCAGCAGCCCAGAAGACAGGTCTGGAAACACCATATATTTT. Translation: CASSPEDRSGNTIYF.

J is TRBJ2-3 and V is TRBV5-6, with a weak D call TRBD2 (5 bases). V was pared by 7 bases and J by 7 bases, with 7 bases between. The germline V gene has CDR1 SGHDT and CDR2 YYEEEE. The CDR3 is 10 amino acids. CDR3 DNA sequence: TGTGCCAGCCGGGGTTATACGCAGTATTTT. It specifies CASRGYTQYF.

The chain links TRBV6-5 to TRBJ1-1, with D possibly being TRBD1 (5 bases). The CDR3 is 15 residues long. Germline V gives CDR1 MNHEY, CDR2 SVGAGI. Trimming cost V 0 bases and J 7 bases, with 15 bases left between them. The CDR3 here is CASSYSKGRALEAFF. CDR3 in DNA: TGTGCCAGCAGTTACTCGAAGGGCAGGGCTCTTGAAGCTTTCTTT.

Note on this clone: The same CDR3 can be traced to other DNA sequences in this sample. The CDR3 sequence: CASSQGQAYGYTF. The CDR3 nucleotides read TGTGCCAGCAGCCAGGGACAGGCATATGGCTACACCTTC. J is TRBJ1-2 and V is TRBV3-1 (or the pseudogene TRBV3-2); 8 bases align to TRBD1. V dropped 3 bases and J dropped 5; count of bases not matched to a gene: 2. In germline, CDR1 is LGHDT, CDR2 YNNKEL (reference sequence). The CDR3 consists of 13 residues.

This rearrangement joins TRBV5-4 to TRBJ2-2; 7 bases are shared with TRBD1. There are 14 residues in the CDR3. After removal of 4 bases from V and 6 bases from J, the junction contained 6 bases not matched to a gene. Per germline, CDR1 SGHNT and CDR2 YYREEE (reference sequence). The CDR3 DNA reads as TGTGCCAGCAGCCTAAACAGGGGCGCCGGGGAGCTGTTTTTT. It is translated as CASSLNRGAGELFF.

The chain recombines TRBV10-1 with TRBJ1-2; D uncertain. This CDR3 has 14 amino acids. Germline V lookup: CDR1 WNHNN, CDR2 SYGVQD (reference sequence). Trimming removed 2 bases from V and 7 bases from J, with 14 bases in between. The CDR3: CASSETRVLGGYTF. For the CDR3, the DNA is TGCGCCAGCAGTGAGACTCGCGTCCTCGGTGGCTACACCTTC.

The J gene is TRBJ1-2, the V gene TRBV7-8, with 7 positions matching TRBD1. There are 16 residues in the CDR3. V was pared by 2 bases and J by 4 bases, with 10 bases of the junction left unmatched. Germline values: CDR1 SGHVS, CDR2 FQNEAQ. In DNA form, the CDR3 reads TGTGCCAGCAGCTTACAGGCAGGGGGAGCCGGCTATGGCTACACCTTC. This sequence encodes CASSLQAGGAGYGYTF.

This chain connects TRBV10-1 to TRBJ1-1; 8 bases are shared with TRBD1. After removal of 6 bases from V and 1 base from J, the junction contained 7 bases not matched to a gene. Germline V lookup: CDR1 WNHNN, CDR2 SYGVQD (reference sequence). The CDR3 extends over 15 amino acids. CDR3 sequence: CASSPGQEPNTEAFF. CDR3 nucleotides: TGCGCCAGCAGCCCGGGACAGGAGCCGAACACTGAAGCTTTCTTT.

The J gene is TRBJ2-3, the V gene TRBV19; 9 bases are a match to TRBD2. Germline CDR1 LNHDA, CDR2 SQIVND (reference sequence). The V and J ends lost 1 base and 2 bases, in that order; junction bases with no gene match: 1. The CDR3 consists of 15 residues. The CDR3 coding sequence is TGTGCCAGTAGTATAGTAGCGGGGGACACAGATACGCAGTATTTT. Translated, it gives CASSIVAGDTDTQYF.

Concerning this clone itself: The junction does not match germline at one end; this may be a read error. The V call is TRBV27, the J call TRBJ2-7; D perhaps matches TRBD1 (6 bases). The CDR3 spans 13 residues. Germline V gene data show CDR1 as MNHEY and CDR2 as SMNVEV (reference sequence). In DNA form, the CDR3 reads TGTGCCAGCAGTCCAGAGCCCAGGGGTGGACTGAACTTC. As protein: CASSPEPRGGLNF.

V usage is TRBV7-7 and J usage is TRBJ1-2; D ambiguous. CDR3 length: 14 amino acids. The V gene lost 5 bases and the J gene lost 1 base, with 11 bases spanning the gap. Germline V gene lookup returns CDR1 SSHAT and CDR2 FNYEAQ (reference sequence). Here the CDR3 DNA reads TGTGCCAGCAGCCCCATTAGTGTTAACTATGGCTACACCTTC. Its protein product is CASSPISVNYGYTF.

This clone has only one observation. The chain links TRBV30 to TRBJ1-1, with 7 nucleotides matching TRBD1. Germline assignment: CDR1 GTSNPN and CDR2 SVGIG (reference sequence). This CDR3 comprises 14 residues. The V and J ends lost 3 bases and 4 bases, in that order; junction bases with no gene match: 8. Written as DNA, the CDR3 is TGTGCCTGGAGGAGACAGGGTATGAGCACTGAAGCTTTCTTT. It is translated as CAWRRQGMSTEAFF.

This chain uses TRBV5-6 with TRBJ2-7; 12 positions agree with TRBD1. The CDR3 consists of 16 residues. V lost 4 bases to trimming and J lost 4 bases; unmatched junction nucleotides: 9. Germline-derived CDR1 and CDR2 are SGHDT and YYEEEE. The DNA of the CDR3 is TGTGCCAGCAGCGACCTCGGGACAGGGGGCGGTTACGAGCAGTACTTC. Its protein product is CASSDLGTGGGYEQYF.

The V and J genes are TRBV6-1 and TRBJ2-1, with D possibly TRBD1 on 5 matching bases. V was trimmed by 2 bases and J by 8 bases, leaving 10 bases between them. The CDR3 is made up of 13 amino acids. The germline V gene encodes CDR1 MNHNS and CDR2 SASEGT. CDR3: CASSETRQYEQFF. DNA of the CDR3: TGTGCCAGCAGTGAAACGAGACAGTATGAGCAGTTCTTC.

The CDR3 is CASSQASTPRSNSPLHF. Written as DNA, the CDR3 is TGTGCCAGCAGCCAAGCTTCGACTCCGAGGTCTAATTCACCCCTCCACTTT. V gene TRBV4-2 combines with J gene TRBJ1-6; D is unclear. V was pared by 1 base and J by 6 bases, with 16 bases between. Germline V gene lookup returns CDR1 LGHNA and CDR2 YNFKEQ. The CDR3 totals 17 residues.

The chain recombines TRBV5-5 with TRBJ1-4; D ambiguous. Trimming pared 4 bases from V and 3 bases from J, leaving 16 bases between. CDR1 is SGHKS, CDR2 YYEKEE, per germline (reference sequence). The CDR3 has 16 amino acids. CDR3 sequence reads: CASSLVQWRPNEKLFF. CDR3 sequence (DNA): TGTGCCAGCAGCCTGGTTCAGTGGCGGCCTAATGAAAAACTGTTTTTT.

This sequence joins TRBV10-2 and TRBJ1-4; 7 nucleotides align to TRBD1. This CDR3 region has 16 residues. The V segment lost 9 bases and the J segment 2 bases; nucleotides outside the gene matches: 12. Germline CDR1 is WSHSY and CDR2 is SAAADI. CDR3 in amino acids: CASDRDSHVTNEKLFF. CDR3 nucleotide sequence: TGCGCCAGTGACCGGGACAGCCATGTCACTAATGAAAAACTGTTTTTT.

The genes are TRBV15 and TRBJ2-1; 8 bases are shared with TRBD1. The ends lost 5 bases at V and 9 bases at J; junction bases unmatched: 9. This CDR3 comprises 14 residues. Germline V gives CDR1 LNHNV, CDR2 YYDKDF (reference sequence). The CDR3 nucleotides are TGTGCCACCAGCTGGCCCGGACAGGGACGTGAGCAGTTCTTC. Translation: CATSWPGQGREQFF.

V usage is TRBV6-6 and J usage is TRBJ2-1, with 8 bases fitting TRBD1. Per the germline V gene, CDR1 is MNHNY and CDR2 is SVGAGI (reference sequence). This CDR3 region has 14 residues. V shed 7 bases and J 8 bases; nucleotides not matched to a gene: 10. CDR3: CASNLQGVGDEQFF. The CDR3 coding sequence is TGTGCCAGCAATTTACAGGGGGTAGGGGATGAGCAGTTCTTC.

V is TRBV28 and J is TRBJ2-3; D possibly corresponds to TRBD1 (6 bases). Germline CDR1 and CDR2: MDHEN and SYDVKM. This CDR3 region has 16 residues. Deletions cut 4 bases from V and 2 bases from J, with 16 bases between. Written as DNA, the CDR3 is TGTGCCAGCAGTTCGCCGGGACATCTCCTCACAGATACGCAGTATTTT. Amino acids: CASSSPGHLLTDTQYF.

V and J are TRBV7-8 and TRBJ1-4; D unclear. V lost 0 bases, J lost 8 bases, and 13 bases lay in between. The V gene's germline CDR1 is SGHVS and CDR2 FQNEAQ. CDR3 length equals 15 residues. The CDR3, as DNA: TGTGCCAGCAGCTTAGCGTCGGGGTTCATAGAAAAACTGTTTTTT. Its protein is CASSLASGFIEKLFF.

This chain joins TRBV5-1 and TRBJ2-2, with TRBD2 as a possible D gene (5 bases). Germline V gene sequence: CDR1 SGHRS, CDR2 YFSETQ. The CDR3 is 14 amino acids. V was trimmed by 2 bases and J by 5 bases, leaving 10 bases between them. The CDR3 DNA follows: TGCGCCAGCAGCTTTGAGGGTTGGACCGGGGAGCTGTTTTTT. Translating gives CASSFEGWTGELFF.

J is TRBJ2-5 and V is TRBV29-1; weak D call: TRBD2 (7 bases). V was shortened by 4 bases and J by 3 bases, with 12 bases between the two germline ends. The CDR3 is made up of 13 amino acids. Germline CDR1 and CDR2: SQVTM and ANQGSEA. The chain's CDR3 is CSVGGGQKETQYF. The CDR3 nucleotides are TGCAGCGTTGGGGGGGGGCAGAAAGAGACCCAGTACTTC.

CDR3 residues: CASSYILNTEAFF. DNA of the CDR3: TGTGCCAGCAGCTACATTTTGAACACTGAAGCTTTCTTT. The chain carries TRBV3-1 (or the pseudogene TRBV3-2) and TRBJ1-1; D unclear. CDR3 length: 13 amino acids. Germline CDR1 LGHDT, CDR2 YNNKEL (reference sequence). Trimming stripped 5 bases from V and 0 bases from J, with 7 bases between.

For this clone: The sample carries other DNA sequences with the same CDR3. The rearrangement uses TRBV18 and TRBJ2-7, with 7 bases identical to TRBD2. V lost 3 bases and J lost 0; bases outside the gene matches: 2. CDR1 KGHSH and CDR2 LQKENI come from the germline V gene. The CDR3 extends over 14 amino acids. CDR3: CASSPGGSSYEQYF. The CDR3 DNA follows: TGTGCCAGCTCACCCGGCGGGAGCTCCTACGAGCAGTACTTC.